This entry is about one TCR beta chain. The entry originates in a study of patients and donors after allogeneic stem cell transplantation. CDR1 is ENHRY, CDR2 SYGVKD, per germline. Trimming left V 2 bases short and J 0 bases short, with 12 bases between. There are 16 residues in the CDR3. TCRdb independently ran MiXCR on the RT-PCR reads; one entry per CDR3 protein. The sample consists of 390,000 or so distinct CDR3 sequences, 16% of them appearing once. The receptor was isolated from a human donor who was either an allogeneic HSCT recipient or a stem cell or donor lymphocyte infusion donor (not recorded which). It is not recorded whose cells these are; they may come from a transplant donor. Input material: blood, either unsorted or a sorted T cell fraction (not recorded which). This sequence joins TRBV10-3 and TRBJ2-3; D might be TRBD1 (5 bases). This CDR3 is CAISERGDPSTDTQYF. The CDR3 coding sequence is TGTGCCATCAGTGAGAGGGGCGACCCGAGCACAGATACGCAGTATTTT.